Sequencing of this T cell receptor beta chain was carried out in a study of OX40 agonist ivuxolimab in advanced cancers. Study-level information: Among those treated, three patients had partial responses, one with hepatocellular carcinoma and two with cutaneous melanoma.

Study-wide findings and caveats: Among some nonresponders, normalized T-cell clonal expansion was also low. CD8+ T cells showed, on average, more clonal expansion than CD4+ cells.

Germline V gene sequence: CDR1 SSHAT, CDR2 FNYEAQ (reference sequence). This CDR3 comprises 13 residues. The assay was immunoSEQ multiplex PCR, and TCRdb's table has in-frame clones only and misses some. The sample has approximately 54,000 clones; roughly 90% are singletons. Remarks on this clone: Its target is unknown. One end of the junction varies from germline; a read error may be responsible.

V usage is TRBV7-7 and J usage is TRBJ2-2; D is ambiguous. The sequenced sample was CD4+ or CD8+ T cells sorted from blood, obtained in a trial of the OX40 agonist ivuxolimab. The sequence came from an adult with an advanced solid tumor such as melanoma, head and neck, liver or kidney cancer. CDR3 DNA sequence: TGTGCTAGCAGCTTAGCACCCCCCGGGGAGCTGTTTTTT. Translated: CASSLAPPGELFF.